This TCR beta chain was found in a study of shared clonotypes between healthy human individuals. Here immunoSEQ multiplex PCR was the method, and the copy in TCRdb shows in-frame clones only, minus some. The profile shows over a million clones, 96% of them singletons. About this clone itself: The antigen is unknown.

Study-wide results and limits: Naive subsets typically showed greater estimated richness than memory subsets.

This CDR3 has 14 amino acids. In germline, CDR1 is SGHTA, CDR2 FQGTGA. The V and J ends lost 6 bases and 6 bases, in that order; junction bases with no gene match: 9. This TCR was sampled from a man under 40 in good health. The chain is built from TRBV7-3 and TRBJ1-1, with 8 bases matching TRBD1. Sequencing was performed on naive CD4+ T cells sorted from blood. Noted subset: CD45RA+ positively selected. CDR3 loop: CASRMTGEGPEAFF. The CDR3 coding sequence is TGTGCCAGCAGAATGACAGGGGAAGGGCCTGAAGCTTTCTTT.